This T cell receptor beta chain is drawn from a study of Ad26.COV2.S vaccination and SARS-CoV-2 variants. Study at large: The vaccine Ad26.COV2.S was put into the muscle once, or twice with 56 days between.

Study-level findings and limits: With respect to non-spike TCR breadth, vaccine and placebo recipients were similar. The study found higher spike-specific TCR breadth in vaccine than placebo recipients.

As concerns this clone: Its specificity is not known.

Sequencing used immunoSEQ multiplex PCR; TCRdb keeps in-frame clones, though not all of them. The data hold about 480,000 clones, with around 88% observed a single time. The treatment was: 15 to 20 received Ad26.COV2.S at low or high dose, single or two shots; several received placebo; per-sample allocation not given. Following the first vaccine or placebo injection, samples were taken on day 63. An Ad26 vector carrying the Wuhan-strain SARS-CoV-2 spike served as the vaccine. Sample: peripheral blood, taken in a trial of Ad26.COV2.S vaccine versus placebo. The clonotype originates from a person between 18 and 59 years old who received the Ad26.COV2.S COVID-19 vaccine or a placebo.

The CDR3 DNA is TGCGCCAGCAGCCAAGAGACTAGTAACAATGAGCAGTTCTTC. This gives the protein CASSQETSNNEQFF. This sequence joins TRBV4-3 and TRBJ2-1, with D possibly matching TRBD2 (6 bases). The CDR3 totals 14 residues. The germline CDR1 and CDR2 sequences are LGHNA and YSLEER. Deletions cut 0 bases from V and 5 bases from J, with 8 bases between.